This T cell receptor (beta chain) was recovered during a study of shared clonotypes between healthy human individuals. Study-wide context: The donor group consisted of two women and a few men, aged 18 to 49.

Sequencing was performed with immunoSEQ multiplex PCR; in TCRdb, only in-frame clones are kept and a portion is missing. The sample has about 680,000 clones, roughly 73% seen once; the top ten hold roughly 2%. Per germline, CDR1 SEHNR and CDR2 FQNEAQ (reference sequence). J lost 2 bases, V lost 3 bases, and 6 bases had no gene match. The CDR3 runs 15 residues. Study donors comprised healthy, HIV-negative adults devoid of recent acute infection or vaccination. This clonotype originated in a woman in her 30s in good health. Sequenced input: memory CD4+ T cells sorted from blood. The sample's subset: CD45RA-negative fraction. The chain has TRBV7-9 and TRBJ2-5; 7 positions agree with TRBD2. CDR3 bases: TGTGCCAGCAGCTTGGCGGGAGCGGGACAAGAGACCCAGTACTTC. Translation: CASSLAGAGQETQYF.